Sequencing of this T cell receptor (delta chain) was carried out in a study of Vδ1+ human thymocytes. Study outcomes and limitations: Highly polyclonal TRG and TRD repertoires with Gaussian CDR3 length distributions appeared in thymus. Unlike peripheral blood Vdelta1+ controls, thymic delta-chain sequences included about 20% Vdelta2 and few Vdelta3. TRG sequences recurred across donors, whereas TRD sequences stayed essentially private.

RNA was extracted from the cells and then reverse transcribed. The CDR3 regions were amplified by multiplex PCR from V-gene primers to a constant-region primer. TCRdb reprocessed the multiplex PCR reads using CATT. The top ten hold around 1.5% of the sample, which has tens of thousands of delta-chain clones, around 32% seen once. This clone has only a few counts. Its target is unknown. After alphabeta T cell depletion, CD3+ Vdelta1+ Vdelta2- thymocytes were sorted. Sorted Vdelta1+ thymocytes were about 96% to 99.6% pure. The V gene's germline CDR1 is TSWWSYY and CDR2 QGS. This CDR3 is built from 21 residues. V lost 4 bases, J lost 11 bases, and 29 bases stayed unmatched.

This rearrangement joins TRDV1 to TRDJ1; 12 nucleotides agree with TRDD3. The sequence was collected from a boy under three years old who had congenital heart surgery. The sequenced sample was Vdelta1+ gamma-delta thymocytes from the thymus. Stated subset: FACS-sorted CD3+ TCRalphabeta- TCRVdelta1+ TCRVdelta2- thymocytes. CDR3 nucleotide sequence: TGTGCTCTTGGGGGTTGCCCAAGTTCCTCAATTGATGGCTGGGGGATACGGTGGCTCATCTTT. Amino acids: CALGGCPSSSIDGWGIRWLIF.